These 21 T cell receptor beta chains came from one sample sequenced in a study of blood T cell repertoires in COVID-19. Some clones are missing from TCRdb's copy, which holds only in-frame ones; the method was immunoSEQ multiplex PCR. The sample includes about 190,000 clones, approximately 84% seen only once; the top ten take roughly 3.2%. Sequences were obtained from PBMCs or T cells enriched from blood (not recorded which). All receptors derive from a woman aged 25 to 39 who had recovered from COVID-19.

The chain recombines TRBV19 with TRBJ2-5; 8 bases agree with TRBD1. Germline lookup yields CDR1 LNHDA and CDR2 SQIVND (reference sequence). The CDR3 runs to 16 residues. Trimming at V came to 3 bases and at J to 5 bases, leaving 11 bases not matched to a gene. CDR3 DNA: TGTGCCAGTAGTATTAGTGCAGGGGGCATAGGGGAGACCCAGTACTTC. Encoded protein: CASSISAGGIGETQYF. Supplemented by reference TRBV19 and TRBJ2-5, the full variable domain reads DGGITQSPKYLFRKEGQNVTLSCEQNLNHDAMYWYRQDPGQGLRLIYYSQIVNDFQKGDIAEGYSVSREKKESFPLTVTSAQKNPTAFYLCASSISAGGIGETQYFGPGTRLLVL.

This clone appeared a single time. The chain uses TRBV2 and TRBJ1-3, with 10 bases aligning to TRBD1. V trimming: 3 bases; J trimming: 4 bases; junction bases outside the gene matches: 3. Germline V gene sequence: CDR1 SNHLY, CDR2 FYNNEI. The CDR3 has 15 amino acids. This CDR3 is CASSEGTGVGNTIYF. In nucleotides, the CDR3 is TGTGCCAGCAGTGAGGGGACAGGGGTCGGAAACACCATATATTTT. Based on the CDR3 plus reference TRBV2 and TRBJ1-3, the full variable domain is EPEVTQTPSHQVTQMGQEVILRCVPISNHLYFYWYRQILGQKVEFLVSFYNNEISEKSEIFDDQFSVERPDGSNFTLKIRSTKLEDSAMYFCASSEGTGVGNTIYFGEGSWLTVV.

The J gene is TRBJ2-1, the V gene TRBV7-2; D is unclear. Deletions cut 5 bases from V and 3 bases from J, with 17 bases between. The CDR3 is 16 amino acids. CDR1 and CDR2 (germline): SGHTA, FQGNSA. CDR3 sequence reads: CASSKTAQVGYNEQFF. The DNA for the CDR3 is TGTGCCAGCAGCAAAACGGCCCAGGTGGGCTACAATGAGCAGTTCTTC.

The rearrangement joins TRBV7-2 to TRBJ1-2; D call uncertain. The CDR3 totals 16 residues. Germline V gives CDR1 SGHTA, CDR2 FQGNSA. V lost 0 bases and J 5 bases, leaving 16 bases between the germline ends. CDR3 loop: CASSLAIATQPYGYTF. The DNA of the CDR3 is TGTGCCAGCAGCTTAGCGATCGCGACACAACCATATGGCTACACCTTC.

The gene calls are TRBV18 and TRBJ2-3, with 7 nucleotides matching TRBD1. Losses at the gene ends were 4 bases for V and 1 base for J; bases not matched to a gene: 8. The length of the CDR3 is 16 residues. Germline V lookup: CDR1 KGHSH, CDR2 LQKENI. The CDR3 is CASSLRTGQGTDTQYF. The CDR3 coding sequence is TGTGCCAGCTCACTTCGGACCGGACAGGGCACAGATACGCAGTATTTT. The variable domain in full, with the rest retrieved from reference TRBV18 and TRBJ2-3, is NAGVMQNPRHLVRRRGQEARLRCSPMKGHSHVYWYRQLPEEGLKFMVYLQKENIIDESGMPKERFSAEFPKEGPSILRIQQVVRGDSAAYFCASSLRTGQGTDTQYFGPGTRLTVL.

The CDR3, as DNA: TGTGCCAGCAGCTTGGCCGGGACAGGAAAAACCGGGGAGCTGTTTTTT. Residues: CASSLAGTGKTGELFF. J is TRBJ2-2 and V is TRBV5-4; 8 bases agree with TRBD1. The CDR3 consists of 16 residues. Looked up from germline, CDR1 is SGHNT and CDR2 is YYREEE (reference sequence). V was pared by 0 bases and J by 5 bases, with 6 bases of the junction left unmatched.

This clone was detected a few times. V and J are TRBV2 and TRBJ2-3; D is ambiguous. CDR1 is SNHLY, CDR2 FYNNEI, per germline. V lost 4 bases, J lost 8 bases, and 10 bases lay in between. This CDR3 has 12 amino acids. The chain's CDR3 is CASSGLGGTQYF. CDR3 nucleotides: TGTGCCAGCAGTGGTCTAGGTGGTACGCAGTATTTT.

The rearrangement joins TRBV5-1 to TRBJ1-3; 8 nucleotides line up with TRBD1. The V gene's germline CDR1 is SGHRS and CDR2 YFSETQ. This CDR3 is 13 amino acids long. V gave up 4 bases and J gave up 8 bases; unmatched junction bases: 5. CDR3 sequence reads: CASSPGQGDTIYF. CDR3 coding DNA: TGCGCCAGCAGCCCCGGACAGGGAGACACCATATATTTT.

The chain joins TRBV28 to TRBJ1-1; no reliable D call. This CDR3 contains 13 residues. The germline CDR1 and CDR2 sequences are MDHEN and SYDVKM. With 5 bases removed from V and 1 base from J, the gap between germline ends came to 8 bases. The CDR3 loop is CASSTHQNTEAFF. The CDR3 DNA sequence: TGTGCCAGCAGTACACACCAGAACACTGAAGCTTTCTTT.

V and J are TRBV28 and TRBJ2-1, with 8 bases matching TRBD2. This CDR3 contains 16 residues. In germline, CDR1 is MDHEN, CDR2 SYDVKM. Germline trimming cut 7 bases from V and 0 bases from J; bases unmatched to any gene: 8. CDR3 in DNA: TGTGCCAGCATTAGTCTGAGCGGGAGCTCCTACAATGAGCAGTTCTTC. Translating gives CASISLSGSSYNEQFF.

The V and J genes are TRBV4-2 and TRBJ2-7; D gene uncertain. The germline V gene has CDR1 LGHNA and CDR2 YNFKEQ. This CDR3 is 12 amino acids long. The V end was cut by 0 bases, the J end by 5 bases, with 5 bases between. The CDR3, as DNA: TGTGCCAGCAGCCAAGATACACACGAGCAGTACTTC. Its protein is CASSQDTHEQYF.

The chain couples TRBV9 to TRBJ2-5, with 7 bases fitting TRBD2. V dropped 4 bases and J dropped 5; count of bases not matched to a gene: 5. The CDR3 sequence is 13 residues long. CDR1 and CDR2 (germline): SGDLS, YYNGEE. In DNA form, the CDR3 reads TGTGCCAGCAGCCCTCGGACTAGGGAGACCCAGTACTTC. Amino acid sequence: CASSPRTRETQYF.

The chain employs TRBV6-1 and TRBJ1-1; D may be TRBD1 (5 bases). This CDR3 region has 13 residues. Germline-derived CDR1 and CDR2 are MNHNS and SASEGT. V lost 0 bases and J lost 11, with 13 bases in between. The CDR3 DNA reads TGTGCCAGCAGTGAAGCGTTTCAGGGCGCGGCTTTCTTT. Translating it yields CASSEAFQGAAFF.

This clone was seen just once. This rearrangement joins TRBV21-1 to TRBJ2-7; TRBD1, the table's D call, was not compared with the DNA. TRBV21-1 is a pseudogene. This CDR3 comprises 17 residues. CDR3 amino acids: CASSKPDLGTGLYEQYF. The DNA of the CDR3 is TGTGCCAGCAGCAAACCTGATCTGGGGACAGGGTTATACGAGCAGTACTTC.

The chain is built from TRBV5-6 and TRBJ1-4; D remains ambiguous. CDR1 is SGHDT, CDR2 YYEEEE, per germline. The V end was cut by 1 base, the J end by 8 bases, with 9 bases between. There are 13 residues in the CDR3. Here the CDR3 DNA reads TGTGCCAGCAGCTTGACCCAGTTGGAAAAACTGTTTTTT. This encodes CASSLTQLEKLFF.

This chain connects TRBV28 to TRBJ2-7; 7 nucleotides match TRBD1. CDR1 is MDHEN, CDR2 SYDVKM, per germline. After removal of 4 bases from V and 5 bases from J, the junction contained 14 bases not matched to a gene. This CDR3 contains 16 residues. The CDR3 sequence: CASSSQGRGQRNEQYV. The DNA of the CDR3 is TGTGCCAGCAGTTCCCAAGGTAGGGGACAGAGGAACGAGCAGTACGTC.

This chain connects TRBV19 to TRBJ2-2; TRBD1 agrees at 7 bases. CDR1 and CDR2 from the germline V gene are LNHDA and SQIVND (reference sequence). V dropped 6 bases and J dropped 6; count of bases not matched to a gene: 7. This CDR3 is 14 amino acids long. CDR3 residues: CASSPTGNPGELFF. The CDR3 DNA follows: TGTGCCAGTAGCCCGACAGGGAATCCCGGGGAGCTGTTTTTT.

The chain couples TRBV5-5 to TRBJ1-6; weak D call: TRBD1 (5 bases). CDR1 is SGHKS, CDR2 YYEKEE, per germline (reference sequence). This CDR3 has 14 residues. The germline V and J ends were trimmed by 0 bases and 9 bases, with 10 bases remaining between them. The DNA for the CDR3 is TGTGCCAGCAGCTTGGAAGGGGCCGGTTCACCCCTCCACTTT. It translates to CASSLEGAGSPLHF. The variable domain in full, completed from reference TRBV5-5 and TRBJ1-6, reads DAGVTQSPTHLIKTRGQQVTLRCSPISGHKSVSWYQQVLGQGPQFIFQYYEKEERGRGNFPDRFSARQFPNYSSELNVNALLLGDSALYLCASSLEGAGSPLHFGNGTRLTVT.

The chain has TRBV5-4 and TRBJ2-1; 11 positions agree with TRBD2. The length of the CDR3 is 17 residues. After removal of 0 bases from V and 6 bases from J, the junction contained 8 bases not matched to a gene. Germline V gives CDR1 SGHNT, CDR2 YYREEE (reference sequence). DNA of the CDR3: TGTGCCAGCAGCTTGGAGGTAGTAGCGGGAGGGCGCAATGAGCAGTTCTTC. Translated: CASSLEVVAGGRNEQFF.

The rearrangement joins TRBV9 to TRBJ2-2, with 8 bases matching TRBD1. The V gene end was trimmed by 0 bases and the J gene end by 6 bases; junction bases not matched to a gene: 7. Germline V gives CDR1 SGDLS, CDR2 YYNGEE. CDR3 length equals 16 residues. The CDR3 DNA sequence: TGTGCCAGCAGCGTAGCTCTACAGGGGGAGTCCGGGGAGCTGTTTTTT. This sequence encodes CASSVALQGESGELFF.

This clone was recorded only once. The CDR3 bases are TGTGCCAGCAGTTTTGGGGGAGGAGAGCAGTACGTC. Amino acids: CASSFGGGEQYV. V gene TRBV12-3 or TRBV12-4 combines with J gene TRBJ2-7; a weak D match, TRBD2 (6 bases). The V end was cut by 3 bases, the J end by 7 bases, with 10 bases between. The CDR3 runs 12 residues.